This T cell receptor beta chain was recovered during a study of blood T cell repertoires in COVID-19. Whole-study context: The samples span acute and convalescent COVID-19 from the United States, Italy and Spain. PBMCs, B-cell-depleted T cells, or T cells provided the cDNA or gDNA that made up the material.

In the study's own analysis: Scientists estimated how many nucleated cells there were by amplifying reference gene primers. Sequenced by immunoSEQ multiplex PCR; TCRdb stores in-frame clones only, minus some. V, J and clone size derive from that table, while D and trimming were established from the DNA sequence. This sample yields 250,000 or so clones, of which 82% are seen a single time; 4% to 5% belongs to the top ten. V dropped 0 bases and J dropped 5; count of bases not matched to a gene: 2. The CDR3 is made up of 14 amino acids. The germline CDR1 and CDR2 sequences are SGHKS and YYEKEE (reference sequence).

The V and J genes are TRBV5-5 and TRBJ1-2; the match to TRBD1 covers 9 bases. The sample consisted of peripheral blood. This TCR was sampled from a woman aged 70-85 years with acute or convalescent COVID-19. The CDR3 nucleotides are TGTGCCAGCAGCTTGGGGGGACAGGGATATGGCTACACCTTC. Translation gives CASSLGGQGYGYTF. Looking up the rest from reference TRBV5-5 and TRBJ1-2 gives the full variable domain: DAGVTQSPTHLIKTRGQQVTLRCSPISGHKSVSWYQQVLGQGPQFIFQYYEKEERGRGNFPDRFSARQFPNYSSELNVNALLLGDSALYLCASSLGGQGYGYTFGSGTRLTVV.